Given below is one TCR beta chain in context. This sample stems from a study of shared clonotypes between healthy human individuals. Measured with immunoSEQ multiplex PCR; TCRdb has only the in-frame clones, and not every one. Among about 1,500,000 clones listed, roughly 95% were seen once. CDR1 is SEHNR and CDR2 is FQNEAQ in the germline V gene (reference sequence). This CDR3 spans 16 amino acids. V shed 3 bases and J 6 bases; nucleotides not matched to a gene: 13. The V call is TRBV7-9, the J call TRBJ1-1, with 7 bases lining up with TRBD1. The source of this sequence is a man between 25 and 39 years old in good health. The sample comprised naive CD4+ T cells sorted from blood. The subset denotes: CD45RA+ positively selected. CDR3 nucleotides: TGTGCCAGCAGCTTTAGGGGACAGAAGTCGGTAGCTGAAGCTTTCTTT. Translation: CASSFRGQKSVAEAFF.